A single sample is the source of the 10 T cell receptor beta chains below, sequenced in a study of sequential checkpoint blockade in melanoma. Treatment noted: randomized to nivolumab then ipilimumab (arm A) or the reverse (arm B). Using immunoSEQ multiplex PCR, the repertoire was profiled, and TCRdb retains in-frame clones only, with some absent. The data contain roughly 2,000 clones, less than 20% of them seen just once; the ten biggest clones take up over 15%. This specimen was tumor tissue (inferred from file names), taken from a patient given nivolumab and ipilimumab in sequence. The receptors originated from a human donor with melanoma.

This clone has a handful of counts. This sequence joins TRBV6-8 and TRBJ1-2; TRBD1 aligns across 9 bases. The CDR3 covers 15 residues. The germline CDR1 and CDR2 sequences are MNHGY and SAAAGT. With V trimmed by 5 bases and J by 2 bases, 6 bases remained unmatched. CDR3: CASSEPGQGNYGYTF. DNA of the CDR3: TGTGCCAGCAGTGAGCCGGGACAGGGCAACTATGGCTACACCTTC.

The chain has TRBV14 and TRBJ2-5; D perhaps matches TRBD1 (5 bases). Trimming shortened V by 1 base and J by 4 bases, and 10 bases separated the two germline ends. This CDR3 contains 14 residues. Germline CDR1 is SGHDN and CDR2 is FVKESK. The CDR3 is CASSQVRALETQYF. CDR3 in DNA: TGTGCCAGCAGCCAAGTCAGGGCCCTAGAGACCCAGTACTTC.

This clone was seen a handful of times. The chain combines TRBV18 with TRBJ1-2, with no clear D. V lost 2 bases and J lost 1, with 8 bases in between. In germline, CDR1 is KGHSH, CDR2 LQKENI. This CDR3 has 14 amino acids. The CDR3 DNA is TGTGCCAGCTCACCAGAGAATTATAACTATGGCTACACCTTC. Its translation is CASSPENYNYGYTF.

This clone is medium-sized within its sample. The chain uses TRBV11-3 and TRBJ2-7; 7 nucleotides align to TRBD2. Germline CDR1 is SGHNT and CDR2 is YENEEA. CDR3 length: 16 residues. V was pared by 5 bases and J by 0 bases, with 10 bases of the junction left unmatched. The CDR3 here is CASSPRGGGSSYEQYF. CDR3 DNA sequence: TGTGCCAGCAGCCCCCGGGGAGGCGGGAGCTCCTACGAGCAGTACTTC.

The chain joins TRBV18 to TRBJ1-5, with D perhaps TRBD1 (6 bases). Germline V lookup: CDR1 KGHSH, CDR2 LQKENI. Deletions cut 2 bases from V and 5 bases from J, with 13 bases between. The CDR3 covers 15 residues. As DNA, the CDR3 is TGTGCCAGCTCACCATTACAGGGAAGAGATCAGCCCCAGCATTTT. This gives the protein CASSPLQGRDQPQHF.

This clone has ten or more counts. The chain uses TRBV11-3 and TRBJ2-6, with a weak D call TRBD1 (5 bases). Germline loops: CDR1 SGHNT, CDR2 YENEEA. CDR3 length equals 17 residues. V was shortened by 3 bases and J by 4 bases, with 16 bases between the two germline ends. The CDR3 region is CASSFRSGASGANVLTF. The CDR3 DNA is TGTGCCAGCAGCTTTCGAAGTGGGGCGTCCGGGGCCAACGTCCTGACTTTC.

This clone was recorded a few times. The rearrangement joins TRBV6-8 to TRBJ1-1; no definite D call. Germline lookup yields CDR1 MNHGY and CDR2 SAAAGT. This CDR3 comprises 12 residues. With 6 bases removed from V and 3 bases from J, the gap between germline ends came to 8 bases. CDR3 protein: CASRYKDTEAFF. The CDR3, as DNA: TGTGCCAGCAGGTATAAGGACACTGAAGCTTTCTTT.

The genes are TRBV6-8 and TRBJ1-2; 7 bases are a match to TRBD1. Germline trimming cut 6 bases from V and 7 bases from J; bases unmatched to any gene: 8. From germline, CDR1 is MNHGY and CDR2 SAAAGT. This CDR3 has 13 residues. CDR3 residues: CASRPSTGLGYTF. The CDR3 DNA follows: TGTGCCAGCAGGCCATCGACAGGGCTTGGCTACACCTTC.

This sequence joins TRBV7-2 and TRBJ2-2, with D hard to call. Germline values: CDR1 SGHTA, CDR2 FQGNSA. This CDR3 has 13 amino acids. Trimming removed 5 bases at V and 1 base at J, with 5 bases between. The CDR3 nucleotides read TGTGCCAGCAGCAGACGGAACACCGGGGAGCTGTTTTTT. As protein: CASSRRNTGELFF. Drawing the rest from reference TRBV7-2 and TRBJ2-2, the complete variable domain is GAGVSQSPSNKVTEKGKDVELRCDPISGHTALYWYRQSLGQGLEFLIYFQGNSAPDKSGLPSDRFSAERTGGSVSTLTIQRTQQEDSAVYLCASSRRNTGELFFGEGSRLTVL.

V and J are TRBV14 and TRBJ2-5; no reliable D call. The V gene lost 2 bases and the J gene lost 1 base, with 11 bases spanning the gap. Looked up from germline, CDR1 is SGHDN and CDR2 is FVKESK. This CDR3 region has 15 residues. The CDR3 DNA reads TGTGCCAGCAGCCAAATGAGATTCGCCCAAGAGACCCAGTACTTC. It yields the protein CASSQMRFAQETQYF.